The source of this T cell receptor beta chain is a study of cytomegalovirus exposure and HLA in healthy donors. Of note for this clone: The antigen is undetermined.

Notes on the study in general: According to a later analysis, donors in an Asian-associated ancestry cluster reportedly had fewer N-insertions than the roughly 640-donor mean. The authors later linked a missense DCLRE1C variant to TCR beta V- and J-gene trimming. Generally TCR sequences proved uncommon, though certain public TCRs appeared in numerous donors.

The PCR was carried out with 60 Vbeta primers and 13 Jbeta primers. Original analysis: Around 83 million unique TCR beta chains, 10 million to 14 million shared, were counted in a later analysis. Repertoires were generated with immunoSEQ multiplex PCR, while TCRdb's copy carries only in-frame clones and drops some. V and J calls plus clone size are reproduced from that table; the DNA served to infer D and trimming. The table records more than 100,000 clones, approximately 76% of them present only once. This CDR3 comprises 13 residues. Per the germline V gene, CDR1 is MNHNY and CDR2 is SVGAGI (reference sequence). Trimming shortened V by 7 bases and J by 2 bases, and 8 bases separated the two germline ends.

This chain connects TRBV6-6 to TRBJ2-2, with D possibly being TRBD1 (6 bases). The sequencing input was PBMCs. The receptor was isolated from a man between 60 and 75 years old in good health and CMV-seropositive. DNA of the CDR3: TGTGCCAGCAAGGACAGAAACACCGGGGAGCTGTTTTTT. Encoded protein: CASKDRNTGELFF.